This TCR beta chain was documented in a study of blood T cell repertoires in COVID-19 (dated by TCRdb to about 2020). Looking at the study overall: Samples from collaborators originated in the United States, Italy and Spain and spanned both the acute and convalescent phases of COVID-19. The material from the prospective study consisted of cDNA or gDNA derived from T cells, B-cell-depleted T cells, or PBMCs. Deeply sampled blood TCRbeta repertoires from subjects exposed to, actively infected with, or recovered from COVID-19 were included in the dataset. A freely available public database, intended as a resource for researchers studying the immune response to SARS-CoV-2, is where the repertoires were released. Samples were obtained from the ongoing ImmuneRACE study (first 160 participants) and from 1,000 to 1,500 subjects provided by 6 global collaborators. The sample metadata nearly always contained a de-identified subject ID, COVID-19 status, age in years and sex. Where available, HLA class I and class II types were taken from metadata supplied by the sample provider and were not determined by assay-based typing. The study at large found these results: The amount of clinical and demographic metadata varied by source and participant and was provided uncurated.

TCRbeta CDR3 regions were amplified from genomic DNA by means of the immunoSEQ Assay, a bias-controlled multiplex PCR. Regarding the original processing steps: The number of nucleated cells in each sample was estimated from the amplification of reference gene primers within the assay. Sequence reads were collapsed and filtered to measure the absolute abundance of every unique TCRbeta CDR3 rearrangement. For each sample, productive Simpson clonality was calculated as the square root of Simpson's diversity index over productive rearrangements. TCRdb re-hosts the immuneACCESS table, in-frame sequences only. Its copies lack some clones; in the studies checked, an unresolved V gene accounts for under half of them, and the cause for the rest is not known. D and trimming come from the DNA, and the V and J calls and clone size come from that table. The sample table lists around 180,000 clones, approximately 85% of them with a count of one. About 3.3% of the sample comes from the top ten.

CDR1 is given as MGHRA and CDR2 as YSYEKL, both from the germline V gene. Its CDR3 holds 17 amino acids, cysteine through phenylalanine. Only the CDR3 portion is preserved as DNA: 51 bases, with reading frame beginning at the first base. V is trimmed back by 1 base and J by 4 bases, and the junction contains 8 bases that no gene match accounts for. Each collaborating institution followed its own protocols to collect whole blood in K2EDTA tubes. Collaborator samples were shipped for TCRbeta analysis as frozen whole blood, isolated PBMCs, or DNA extracted from either sample type. Concerning this clone itself: The specificity of this receptor is unknown. Qualities for individual bases were not recorded, and no much larger clone is one base off.

The chain employs TRBV4-1 and TRBJ1-3; TRBD1 agrees with 9 junctional bases. Sequenced sample: peripheral blood. The TCR comes from a man aged 55 to 70 with acute or convalescent COVID-19. The CDR3 protein is CASSQGSGQGKGNTIYF. DNA sequence: TGCGCCAGCAGCCAAGGCTCGGGACAGGGAAAGGGAAACACCATATATTTT.